The next 5 T cell receptor beta chains were all read from a single sample in a study of T cell repertoires in cytomegalovirus infection. From the reads, TCRdb called clonotypes with MiXCR, one entry per CDR3 protein. The data contain approximately 750,000 distinct CDR3 sequences, approximately 40% of them singletons. The sequenced sample was PBMCs. The receptors shown here come from a human donor in good health (CMV status not recorded). Some clones in this sample may be carry-over from other donors' samples.

Comment on this clonotype: The CDR3 does not end in the conserved phenylalanine or tryptophan, so this is likely a read error. This sequence joins TRBV20-1 and TRBJ2-3; D gene ambiguous. Between the trimmed V and J ends, which lost 1 base and 9 bases, there was a span of 11 bases. CDR3 length: 12 amino acids. CDR1 DFQATT and CDR2 SNEGSKA come from the germline V gene (reference sequence). CDR3 DNA sequence: TGCAGTGCTAGAGTAGGGTTCGAGACGCAGTATTGT. This translates into CSARVGFETQYC.

V and J are TRBV4-1 and TRBJ1-6, with a tentative D call TRBD1 (6 bases). With 6 bases removed from V and 3 bases from J, the gap between germline ends came to 12 bases. CDR1 is MGHRA, CDR2 YSYEKL, per germline. This CDR3 is built from 15 residues. CDR3 protein: CASSPRTDYNSPLHF. The CDR3 bases are TGCGCCAGCAGTCCCCGGACAGACTATAATTCACCCCTCCACTTT.

A remark on this clonotype: This may come from a read error, since a much larger clone is one base off. V is TRBV7-9 and J is TRBJ1-5, with D unresolved. The CDR3 is 17 amino acids. Germline CDR1 SEHNR, CDR2 FQNEAQ (reference sequence). V was pared by 3 bases and J by 2 bases, with 17 bases between. The CDR3 region is CASSFEGSSGGNQPQHF. The CDR3 DNA follows: TGTGCCAGCAGCTTCGAGGGATCTAGCGGAGGCAATCAGCCCCAGCATTTT.

V usage is TRBV12-3 or TRBV12-4 and J usage is TRBJ2-7, with D unclear. V gave up 6 bases and J gave up 5 bases, with 14 bases separating them. CDR3 length: 13 residues. The CDR3 spells CASSPSGPNEQYF. Written as DNA, the CDR3 is TGTGCCAGCAGCCCCAGTGGACCTAACGAGCAGTACTTC.

This clonotype has a handful of counts. The chain uses TRBV5-1 and TRBJ2-7, with 10 bases lining up with TRBD1. Germline V CDR1 and CDR2: SGHRS, YFSETQ. J was trimmed by 1 base and V by 0 bases; bases with no gene match: 4. The CDR3 is made up of 16 amino acids. The CDR3 region is CASSLVPGQGSYEQYF. The CDR3 coding sequence is TGCGCCAGCAGCTTGGTACCGGGACAGGGGTCCTACGAGCAGTACTTC.